This record looks at one TCR beta chain sequence and its context. Its antigen is not identified. Assay used: immunoSEQ multiplex PCR; TCRdb lists only in-frame clones, some missing. The sample lists over 150,000 clones, around 84% occurring once. The sample comes from a study of cytomegalovirus exposure and HLA in healthy donors. Whole-study context: The roughly 110 validation repertoires were reported in a later analysis to have been generated on the same platform as the approximately 700 first-cohort repertoires.

V lost 0 bases and J 9 bases, leaving 9 bases between the germline ends. CDR1 and CDR2 (germline): WNHNN, SYGVQD (reference sequence). This CDR3 region has 13 residues. Study-wide results and caveats: A few CMV-associated chains were confirmed in vitro to be specific for CMV antigens. Researchers catalogued 164 TCR beta chains as cytomegalovirus-associated.

The receptor was derived from a young man in good health and CMV-seropositive. Source material: PBMCs. The chain links TRBV10-1 to TRBJ2-1; weak D call: TRBD2 (6 bases). This CDR3 reads CASSESLASEQFF. Written as DNA, the CDR3 is TGCGCCAGCAGTGAGTCACTAGCAAGTGAGCAGTTCTTC.